Below, 16 T cell receptor beta chains from the same sample are listed, as sequenced in a study of OX40 agonist ivuxolimab in advanced cancers. TCRdb's table, derived via immunoSEQ multiplex PCR, lists solely in-frame clones and lacks some. The sample holds approximately 80,000 clones, 70% to 90% seen once. The material sequenced was CD4+ or CD8+ T cells sorted from blood, taken in a trial of the OX40 agonist ivuxolimab. The receptors here all came from an adult with an advanced solid tumor such as melanoma, head and neck, liver or kidney cancer.

The chain carries TRBV5-1 and TRBJ2-1; TRBD2 is a possible D gene (5 bases). Germline CDR1 reads SGHRS; CDR2 reads YFSETQ. The CDR3 length is 16 residues. Trimming cost V 4 bases and J 3 bases, with 17 bases left between them. The CDR3 DNA sequence: TGCGCCAGCAGCAGTGCCCCAGCGGACCTCTACAATGAGCAGTTCTTC. This gives the protein CASSSAPADLYNEQFF.

The V gene is TRBV5-8, the J gene TRBJ2-2, with D maybe TRBD2 (6 bases). From germline, CDR1 is SGHTS and CDR2 YDEGEE. There are 16 residues in the CDR3. Trimming cost V 6 bases and J 4 bases, with 19 bases left between them. CDR3 region: CASTFRGGASTGELFF. For the CDR3, the DNA is TGTGCCAGCACCTTCCGAGGAGGGGCAAGCACCGGGGAGCTGTTTTTT.

The V call is TRBV7-2, the J call TRBJ1-4; 8 positions agree with TRBD1. Germline V gene sequence: CDR1 SGHTA, CDR2 FQGNSA. The V segment lost 0 bases and the J segment 12 bases; nucleotides outside the gene matches: 6. This CDR3 contains 14 residues. Here the CDR3 reads CASSLADSGGELFF. CDR3 coding DNA: TGTGCCAGCAGCTTAGCCGACTCAGGGGGCGAACTGTTTTTT.

This chain joins TRBV28 and TRBJ2-4, with 7 nucleotides matching TRBD1. The CDR3 covers 15 residues. Per germline, CDR1 MDHEN and CDR2 SYDVKM. The V and J ends lost 7 bases and 6 bases, in that order; junction bases with no gene match: 12. The CDR3 bases are TGTGCCAGCATCGACAGGGATGGTGCAAGAAACATTCAGTACTTC. Its protein is CASIDRDGARNIQYF.

The gene calls are TRBV6-1 and TRBJ1-5, with 8 bases lining up with TRBD1. The germline CDR1 and CDR2 sequences are MNHNS and SASEGT. V was clipped by 3 bases and J by 2 bases; unmatched bases: 0. The CDR3 covers 14 residues. The CDR3 DNA is TGTGCCAGCAGTGAGACAGGGGGCAATCAGCCCCAGCATTTT. Translated, it gives CASSETGGNQPQHF.

The V call is TRBV4-2, the J call TRBJ1-2; 9 nucleotides line up with TRBD1. Germline V gene sequence: CDR1 LGHNA, CDR2 YNFKEQ. The CDR3 covers 14 residues. V lost 5 bases and J lost 8; bases outside the gene matches: 9. CDR3 coding DNA: TGTGCCAGCAGCTTTGGGACAGGGATAAAGGGCTACACCTTC. Its protein product is CASSFGTGIKGYTF.

This sequence joins TRBV6-5 and TRBJ2-1; D remains unclear. The CDR3 sequence is 15 residues long. Per germline, CDR1 MNHEY and CDR2 SVGAGI. The V end lost 0 bases, the J end lost 6 bases, and 12 bases lay between the germline ends. The CDR3 bases are TGTGCCAGCAGTTACTCGACTTCTGGGGTCAATGAGCAGTTCTTC. Its protein product is CASSYSTSGVNEQFF.

The rearrangement joins TRBV28 to TRBJ2-4, with a tentative D call TRBD1 (6 bases). V was cut by 5 bases and J by 1 base, with 12 bases left in between. The CDR3 length is 15 residues. The germline V gene encodes CDR1 MDHEN and CDR2 SYDVKM. CDR3 sequence: CASSKQGLAKNIQYF. CDR3 DNA sequence: TGTGCCAGCAGTAAACAGGGTTTGGCCAAAAACATTCAGTACTTC.

The V gene is TRBV6-5, the J gene TRBJ2-2; no clear D gene. The germline V gene has CDR1 MNHEY and CDR2 SVGAGI. This CDR3 is built from 16 residues. V was shortened by 2 bases and J by 2 bases, with 12 bases between the two germline ends. This chain's CDR3 is CASSYPTWANTGELFF. DNA for the CDR3: TGTGCCAGCAGTTACCCTACTTGGGCCAACACCGGGGAGCTGTTTTTT.

J is TRBJ2-3 and V is TRBV7-2, with 8 nucleotides matching TRBD2. CDR1 SGHTA and CDR2 FQGNSA come from the germline V gene. The CDR3 is 14 residues long. V shed 7 bases and J 2 bases; nucleotides not matched to a gene: 5. CDR3 sequence: CASMVAGSTDTQYF. Written as DNA, the CDR3 is TGTGCCAGCATGGTAGCGGGATCCACAGATACGCAGTATTTT.

The chain has TRBV4-1 and TRBJ2-5; TRBD2 aligns across 10 bases. There are 17 residues in the CDR3. J gave up 1 base and V 0 bases, and 5 bases lay outside the gene matches. From germline, CDR1 is MGHRA and CDR2 YSYEKL. The CDR3 is CASSQDRASGSQETQYF. The CDR3 coding sequence is TGCGCCAGCAGCCAAGATCGGGCTAGCGGGAGCCAAGAGACCCAGTACTTC.

V usage is TRBV30 and J usage is TRBJ1-1; TRBD1 might be the D (6 bases). Per germline, CDR1 GTSNPN and CDR2 SVGIG (reference sequence). Deletions cut 3 bases from V and 5 bases from J, with 13 bases between. The CDR3 contains 13 residues. The CDR3 nucleotides are TGTGCCTGGAGCACAGGGCTGGGTACTGAAGCTTTCTTT. Translating gives CAWSTGLGTEAFF.

The chain combines TRBV7-8 with TRBJ2-2; D remains unclear. This CDR3 has 15 residues. CDR1 is SGHVS and CDR2 is FQNEAQ in the germline V gene. Between the trimmed V and J ends, which lost 3 bases and 0 bases, there was a span of 8 bases. CDR3 region: CASSFSQTNTGELFF. Here the CDR3 DNA reads TGTGCCAGCAGCTTCTCACAGACGAACACCGGGGAGCTGTTTTTT.

CDR3 protein: CATSSSDLYEQYF. The CDR3 DNA sequence: TGTGCCACCAGCAGTTCGGACTTATACGAGCAGTACTTC. The genes are TRBV15 and TRBJ2-5, with a weak D call TRBD2 (5 bases). The J call may be mistaken, given a closer DNA end match to TRBJ2-7. This CDR3 region has 13 residues. Per germline, CDR1 LNHNV and CDR2 YYDKDF (reference sequence).

This sequence joins TRBV6-1 and TRBJ2-3, with 7 bases that match TRBD1. CDR3 size: 12 residues. The junction had 3 bases not matched to a gene; V was cut back by 9 bases and J by 3 bases. Germline V CDR1 and CDR2: MNHNS, SASEGT. As DNA, the CDR3 is TGTGCCAGTACAGGGGATACAGATACGCAGTATTTT. It specifies CASTGDTDTQYF.

V is TRBV5-6 and J is TRBJ2-1, with 7 positions matching TRBD2. The V and J ends lost 0 bases and 15 bases, in that order; junction bases with no gene match: 15. Germline V lookup: CDR1 SGHDT, CDR2 YYEEEE. CDR3 length equals 15 residues. CDR3 protein: CASSLATWGGQYSFF. As DNA, the CDR3 is TGTGCCAGCAGCTTGGCCACTTGGGGAGGGCAGTATTCGTTCTTC. Complete variable domain (other parts from reference TRBV5-6 and TRBJ2-1): DAGVTQSPTHLIKTRGQQVTLRCSPKSGHDTVSWYQQALGQGPQFIFQYYEEEERQRGNFPDRFSGHQFPNYSSELNVNALLLGDSALYLCASSLATWGGQYSFFGPGTRLTVL.